This T cell receptor (beta chain) derives from a study of blood T cell repertoires in COVID-19. Study-level background: PBMCs, B-cell-depleted T cells, or T cells provided the cDNA or gDNA that made up the material.

The CDR3 loop spans 13 amino acids. The V gene lost 3 bases and the J gene lost 5 bases, with 11 bases spanning the gap. Germline loops: CDR1 LGHDT, CDR2 YNNKEL (reference sequence). Generated by immunoSEQ multiplex PCR, the TCRdb table keeps only in-frame clones and is missing some. The sample includes more than 25,000 clones, around 63% of them seen just once. Material: peripheral blood. The chain has TRBV3-1 (or the pseudogene TRBV3-2) and TRBJ2-7, with D perhaps TRBD1 (5 bases). The source is a human donor in a cohort sampled during active COVID-19. This CDR3 is CASSQGQGHEQYF. CDR3 DNA sequence: TGTGCCAGCAGCCAGGGTCAGGGCCACGAGCAGTACTTC.